The 25 T cell receptor beta chains reported below all come from one sample, sequenced in a study of long-term antiretroviral therapy in people with HIV (dated by TCRdb to the early 2020s). The immunoSEQ hsTCRB v3.0 assay was used at survey level resolution to sequence the TRB variable region. The table comes from immuneACCESS by way of TCRdb, which keeps in-frame sequences with V and J called. Part of the clones is missing from these tables; in studies checked, under half for an unresolved V gene and the rest for unknown reasons. Here the sample has 9,500 or so clones; 70% to 75% occur a single time. The ten biggest clones cover about 19% of the sample. This sample comprised unsorted PBMCs, obtained 1.8 years before starting antiretroviral therapy. All receptors come from a man in his forties with HIV.

This chain connects TRBV29-1 to TRBJ2-4; 7 bases agree with TRBD2. The J segment lost 3 bases and the V segment lost 4 bases, leaving 3 bases of the junction unmatched. The germline CDR1 and CDR2 sequences are SQVTM and ANQGSEA. There are 13 residues in the CDR3. The DNA for the CDR3 is TGCAGCGTTGTGGGGGGGAGCAAAAACATTCAGTACTTC. Translating gives CSVVGGSKNIQYF.

The chain is built from TRBV27 and TRBJ2-3; D is ambiguous. CDR1 and CDR2 from the germline V gene are MNHEY and SMNVEV (reference sequence). This CDR3 region has 16 residues. V lost 5 bases, J lost 2 bases, and 17 bases lay in between. CDR3 protein: CASSPVGPAFTDTQYF. In DNA, the CDR3 is TGTGCCAGCAGTCCCGTAGGGCCAGCCTTCACAGATACGCAGTATTTT.

The chain carries TRBV29-1 and TRBJ1-1; no firm D call. Per germline, CDR1 SQVTM and CDR2 ANQGSEA. Trimming removed 4 bases from V and 0 bases from J, with 6 bases in between. CDR3 length: 12 residues. The CDR3 DNA reads as TGCAGCGTTGGTACGATGAACACTGAAGCTTTCTTT. Its translation is CSVGTMNTEAFF. The full variable domain, with the rest looked up from reference TRBV29-1 and TRBJ1-1, is SAVISQKPSRDICQRGTSLTIQCQVDSQVTMMFWYRQQPGQSLTLIATANQGSEATYESGFVIDKFPISRPNLTFSTLTVSNMSPEDSSIYLCSVGTMNTEAFFGQGTRLTVV.

This chain connects TRBV5-1 to TRBJ1-4; unclear D gene. Germline CDR1 SGHRS, CDR2 YFSETQ. The CDR3 is 14 residues long. Trimming took 5 bases from V and 0 from J, leaving 8 bases between them. CDR3 in DNA: TGCGCCAGCAGAGTAGTCTCAACTAATGAAAAACTGTTTTTT. This translates into CASRVVSTNEKLFF.

The chain employs TRBV6-6 and TRBJ1-5; 10 positions agree with TRBD1. J lost 6 bases, V lost 6 bases, and 8 bases had no gene match. This CDR3 spans 15 amino acids. Germline CDR1 reads MNHNY; CDR2 reads SVGAGI (reference sequence). Here the CDR3 DNA reads TGTGCCAGCAGACCCGACAGGGGGCTCGGTCAGCCCCAGCATTTT. As protein: CASRPDRGLGQPQHF.

The chain employs TRBV6-1 and TRBJ2-5; D gene ambiguous. The CDR3 consists of 12 residues. V was pared by 3 bases and J by 1 base, with 3 bases between. Looked up from germline, CDR1 is MNHNS and CDR2 is SASEGT. CDR3 sequence reads: CASSDFQETQYF. The CDR3 bases are TGTGCCAGCAGTGACTTCCAAGAGACCCAGTACTTC.

CDR3 sequence (DNA): TGTGCCAGCAGCTTAGAGGGGTACGGTGAGCAGTTCTTC. Protein product: CASSLEGYGEQFF. The V and J genes are TRBV7-7 and TRBJ2-1; weak D call: TRBD1 (5 bases). Germline loops: CDR1 SSHAT, CDR2 FNYEAQ (reference sequence). The CDR3 spans 13 residues. The germline V and J ends were trimmed by 1 base and 9 bases, with 10 bases remaining between them.

V gene TRBV7-3 combines with J gene TRBJ1-1, with TRBD1 identical over 9 bases. With 3 bases clipped from V and 5 bases from J, the junction kept 7 bases outside the gene matches. The V gene's germline CDR1 is SGHTA and CDR2 FQGTGA. The CDR3 is made up of 15 amino acids. The CDR3 region is CASSLTGGGLTEAFF. CDR3 nucleotides: TGTGCCAGCAGCTTGACAGGGGGAGGCCTGACTGAAGCTTTCTTT.

The V call is TRBV10-2, the J call TRBJ1-1; 8 positions agree with TRBD1. Germline trimming cut 6 bases from V and 5 bases from J; bases unmatched to any gene: 5. CDR3 length equals 13 residues. Germline V lookup: CDR1 WSHSY, CDR2 SAAADI. The chain's CDR3 is CASSGQGRTEAFF. The CDR3 DNA sequence: TGCGCCAGCAGCGGACAGGGAAGAACTGAAGCTTTCTTT.

By share, this clone ranks as medium-sized. This chain links TRBV7-8 with TRBJ2-7, with 13 bases fitting TRBD2. Unmatched junction bases numbered 2, after V lost 4 bases and J lost 2 bases. The germline CDR1 and CDR2 sequences are SGHVS and FQNEAQ. CDR3 length: 15 residues. This CDR3 reads CASSSTSGGAYEQYF. The CDR3 nucleotides are TGTGCCAGCAGCTCAACTAGCGGGGGGGCCTACGAGCAGTACTTC.

The chain uses TRBV2 and TRBJ2-2; D is perhaps TRBD1 or TRBD2 (5 bases each). This CDR3 region has 12 residues. The V and J ends lost 4 bases and 7 bases respectively, with 7 bases between them. Germline CDR1 is SNHLY and CDR2 is FYNNEI. The CDR3 region has the DNA TGTGCCAGCAGTGGGGGGAACGGGGAGCTGTTTTTT. Translating it yields CASSGGNGELFF.

The CDR3 DNA is TGTGCCAGCAGTATGGGAATGACGAACACTGAAGCTTTCTTT. Encoded protein: CASSMGMTNTEAFF. The V call is TRBV6-1, the J call TRBJ1-1; D remains unclear. The CDR3 covers 14 residues. Trimming shortened V by 5 bases and J by 1 base, and 11 bases separated the two germline ends. In germline, CDR1 is MNHNS, CDR2 SASEGT.

This chain connects TRBV6-1 to TRBJ2-3, with D maybe TRBD2 (7 bases). The CDR3 spans 15 residues. Germline V gene data show CDR1 as MNHNS and CDR2 as SASEGT. The V gene lost 5 bases and the J gene lost 1 base, with 13 bases spanning the gap. The CDR3 loop is CASSRGGVGTDTQYF. In DNA, the CDR3 is TGTGCCAGCAGTAGGGGGGGGGTAGGCACAGATACGCAGTATTTT.

The chain is built from TRBV30 and TRBJ1-1; D is possibly TRBD1 (5 bases). Deletions cut 3 bases from V and 9 bases from J, with 26 bases between. Germline V gene sequence: CDR1 GTSNPN, CDR2 SVGIG (reference sequence). The CDR3 contains 16 residues. The CDR3 coding sequence is TGTGCCTGGAGACAAAGAACAGGACGTAGAGAACCGAAAGCTTTCTTT. It is translated as CAWRQRTGRREPKAFF.

The V call is TRBV11-2, the J call TRBJ1-6; 9 nucleotides align to TRBD1. Germline V gene sequence: CDR1 SGHAT, CDR2 FQNNGV. Unmatched junction bases numbered 5, after V lost 5 bases and J lost 9 bases. The length of the CDR3 is 14 residues. CDR3 loop: CASSTRQGVSPLHF. CDR3 bases: TGTGCCAGCAGCACCAGACAGGGGGTTTCACCCCTCCACTTT.

The chain uses TRBV5-1 and TRBJ2-2, with D unclear. The CDR3 length is 14 residues. CDR1 and CDR2 from the germline V gene are SGHRS and YFSETQ. V dropped 5 bases and J dropped 1 base, with 9 bases sitting between them. For the CDR3, the DNA is TGCGCCAGCAGTCGTTACGGGAACACCGGGGAGCTGTTTTTT. Encoded protein: CASSRYGNTGELFF.

J is TRBJ1-5 and V is TRBV4-2, with D possibly being TRBD1 (6 bases). Trimming took 2 bases from V and 3 from J, leaving 14 bases between them. This CDR3 contains 16 residues. Germline assignment: CDR1 LGHNA and CDR2 YNFKEQ. The CDR3 DNA follows: TGTGCCAGCAGCCAATCCACACAGGGAGCCAATCAGCCCCAGCATTTT. Its translation: CASSQSTQGANQPQHF.

The gene calls are TRBV13 and TRBJ2-6, with 8 bases identical to TRBD1. Trimming removed 7 bases from V and 0 bases from J; junction bases left unmatched: 14. From germline, CDR1 is PRHDT and CDR2 FYEKMQ (reference sequence). The CDR3 has 19 amino acids. CDR3 loop: CASTRARDRGSSGANVLTF. As DNA, the CDR3 is TGTGCCAGCACCCGGGCGCGCGACAGGGGAAGCTCTGGGGCCAACGTCCTGACTTTC. The variable domain in full, with the rest retrieved from reference TRBV13 and TRBJ2-6, is AAGVIQSPRHLIKEKRETATLKCYPIPRHDTVYWYQQGPGQDPQFLISFYEKMQSDKGSIPDRFSAQQFSDYHSELNMSSLELGDSALYFCASTRARDRGSSGANVLTFGAGSRLTVL.

This chain joins TRBV29-1 and TRBJ2-7, with 7 bases aligning to TRBD2. The CDR3 is made up of 12 amino acids. V shed 6 bases, J shed 4 bases, and the junction held 6 bases outside the gene matches. The germline V gene encodes CDR1 SQVTM and CDR2 ANQGSEA. This CDR3 is CSVSTGGYEQYF. The CDR3, as DNA: TGCAGCGTCTCTACGGGAGGATACGAGCAGTACTTC.

The chain employs TRBV6-5 and TRBJ2-7, with 8 positions matching TRBD1. This CDR3 comprises 14 residues. Germline CDR1 MNHEY, CDR2 SVGAGI. J was trimmed by 5 bases and V by 6 bases; bases with no gene match: 9. CDR3 in DNA: TGTGCCAGCAGGGACTCAGGGACAGGCGACGAGCAGTACTTC. Translated: CASRDSGTGDEQYF.

The genes are TRBV5-1 and TRBJ2-3; possibly TRBD1 or TRBD2 for D (5 bases each). Trimming removed 0 bases from V and 0 bases from J, with 8 bases in between. The CDR3 consists of 15 residues. Per germline, CDR1 SGHRS and CDR2 YFSETQ. As DNA, the CDR3 is TGCGCCAGCAGCTTGGGGGACCCTAGCACAGATACGCAGTATTTT. Protein sequence: CASSLGDPSTDTQYF.

V gene TRBV5-1 combines with J gene TRBJ2-1; D unclear. V was shortened by 0 bases and J by 4 bases, with 11 bases between the two germline ends. The CDR3 is made up of 15 amino acids. Germline V gives CDR1 SGHRS, CDR2 YFSETQ. CDR3 sequence (DNA): TGCGCCAGCAGCTTGGATGATTTTGGGTACAATGAGCAGTTCTTC. Residues: CASSLDDFGYNEQFF.

This clone appeared once. The chain combines TRBV11-2 with TRBJ1-1; TRBD1 matches at 8 bases. Germline CDR1 is SGHAT and CDR2 is FQNNGV. The CDR3 has 13 residues. J was trimmed by 3 bases and V by 5 bases; bases with no gene match: 2. DNA of the CDR3: TGTGCCAGCAGCCCGGACAGGGACACTGAAGCTTTCTTT. This sequence encodes CASSPDRDTEAFF. Full variable domain (missing parts from reference TRBV11-2 and TRBJ1-1): EAGVAQSPRYKIIEKRQSVAFWCNPISGHATLYWYQQILGQGPKLLIQFQNNGVVDDSQLPKDRFSAERLKGVDSTLKIQPAKLEDSAVYLCASSPDRDTEAFFGQGTRLTVV.

V usage is TRBV6-5 and J usage is TRBJ2-1; TRBD2 agrees at 9 bases. Trimming removed 2 bases from V and 8 bases from J; junction bases left unmatched: 4. The CDR3 extends over 14 amino acids. The germline gives CDR1 MNHEY, CDR2 SVGAGI. The CDR3 reads CASSYVAGGHEQFF. The CDR3 DNA follows: TGTGCCAGCAGTTACGTGGCGGGGGGGCATGAGCAGTTCTTC.

The chain is built from TRBV2 and TRBJ1-1, with 7 nucleotides matching TRBD1. Looked up from germline, CDR1 is SNHLY and CDR2 is FYNNEI. Trimming cost V 4 bases and J 0 bases; bases outside gene matches: 8. The CDR3 runs 16 residues. CDR3 region: CASSGGQSWMNTEAFF. CDR3 coding DNA: TGTGCCAGCAGTGGGGGACAGAGTTGGATGAACACTGAAGCTTTCTTT.